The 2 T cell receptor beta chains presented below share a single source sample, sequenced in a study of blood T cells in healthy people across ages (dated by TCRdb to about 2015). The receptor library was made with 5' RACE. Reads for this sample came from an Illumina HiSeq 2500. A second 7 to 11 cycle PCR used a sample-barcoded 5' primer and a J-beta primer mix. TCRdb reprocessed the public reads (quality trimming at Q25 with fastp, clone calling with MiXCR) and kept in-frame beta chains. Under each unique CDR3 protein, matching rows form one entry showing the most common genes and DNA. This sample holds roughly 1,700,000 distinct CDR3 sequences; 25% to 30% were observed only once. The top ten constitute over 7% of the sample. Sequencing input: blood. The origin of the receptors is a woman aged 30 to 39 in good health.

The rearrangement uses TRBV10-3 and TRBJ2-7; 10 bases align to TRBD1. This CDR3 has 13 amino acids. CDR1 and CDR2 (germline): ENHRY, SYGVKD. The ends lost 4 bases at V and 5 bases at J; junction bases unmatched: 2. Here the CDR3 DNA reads TGTGCCATCAGTGGGGACAGGGGAGACGAGCAGTACTTC. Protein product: CAISGDRGDEQYF.

Here the CDR3 reads CSAREDRGNGYTF. CDR3 DNA: TGCAGTGCTAGGGAGGACAGGGGTAACGGCTACACCTTC. The chain has TRBV20-1 and TRBJ1-2, with 9 bases that match TRBD1. The CDR3 is 13 residues long. In germline, CDR1 is DFQATT, CDR2 SNEGSKA (reference sequence). With V trimmed by 3 bases and J by 8 bases, 7 bases remained unmatched.